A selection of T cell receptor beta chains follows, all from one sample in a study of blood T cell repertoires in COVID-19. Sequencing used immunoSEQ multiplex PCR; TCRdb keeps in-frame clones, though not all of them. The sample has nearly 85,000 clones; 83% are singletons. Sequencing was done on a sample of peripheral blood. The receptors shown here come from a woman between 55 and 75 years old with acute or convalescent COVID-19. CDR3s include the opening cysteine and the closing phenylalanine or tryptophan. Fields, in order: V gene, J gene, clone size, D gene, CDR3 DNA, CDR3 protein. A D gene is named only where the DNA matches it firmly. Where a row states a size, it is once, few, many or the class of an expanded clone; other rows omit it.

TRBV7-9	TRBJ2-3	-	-	TGTGCCAGCAGCTTAACGGGAGTGGGTGCAGATACGCAGTATTTT	CASSLTGVGADTQYF
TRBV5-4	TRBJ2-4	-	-	TGTGCCAGCAGCTCTGATCGAGAGTCCCAGGCCATTCAGTACTTC	CASSSDRESQAIQYF
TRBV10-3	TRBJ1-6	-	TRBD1	TGTGCCACCAGCACTAGGACAGGGGATAATTCACCCCTCCACTTT	CATSTRTGDNSPLHF
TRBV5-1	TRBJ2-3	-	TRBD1	TGCGCCAGCAGCATCACAGGGGGAGATACGCAGTATTTT	CASSITGGDTQYF
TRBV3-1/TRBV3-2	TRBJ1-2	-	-	TGTGCCAGCAGCCAAGATCCGGGAAACTATGGCTACACCTTC	CASSQDPGNYGYTF
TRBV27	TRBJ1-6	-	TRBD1	TGTGCCACCGGGACAGCCTATAATTCACCCCTCCACTTT	CATGTAYNSPLHF
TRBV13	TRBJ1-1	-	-	TGTGCCAGCAGCTTAATGGGCGCTGAAGCTTTCTTT	CASSLMGAEAFF
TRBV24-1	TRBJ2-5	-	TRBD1	TGTGCCACCAGTGATTTTGGGACAGAAGAGACCCAGTACTTC	CATSDFGTEETQYF
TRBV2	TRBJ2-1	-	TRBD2	TGTGCCAGCAGGGGACTAGCGGGAGGGAGAAAGTTCTTC	CASRGLAGGRKFF
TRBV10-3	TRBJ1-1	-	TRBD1	TGTGCCATCAGTGAGCGACAGGGAGCGACTGAAGCTTTCTTT	CAISERQGATEAFF
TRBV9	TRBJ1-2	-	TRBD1	TGTGCCAGCAGCGCCCCACAGGGGGCGCTGGGCGGCTACACCTTC	CASSAPQGALGGYTF
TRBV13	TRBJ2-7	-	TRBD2	TGTGCCAGCAGCAGGCGACTAGCGGGAGTCGACGAGCAGTACTTC	CASSRRLAGVDEQYF
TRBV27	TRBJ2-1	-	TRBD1	TGTGCCAGCAGTCCCTCGGACAGGACTTACAATGAGCAGTTCTTC	CASSPSDRTYNEQFF
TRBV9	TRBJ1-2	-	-	TGTGCCAGCAGCGTAGCTCCAGGGACTAACTATGGCTACACCTTC	CASSVAPGTNYGYTF
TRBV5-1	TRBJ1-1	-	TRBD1	TGCGCCAGCAGCTTGCAGGGGGCGGACAACACTGAAGCTTTCTTT	CASSLQGADNTEAFF
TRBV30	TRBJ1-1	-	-	TGTGCCTGGAGTTCCCTAATTGAAGCTTTCTTT	CAWSSLIEAFF
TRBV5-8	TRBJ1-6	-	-	TGTGCCAGCAGCTTGCAGTCCGGTCTATCGGGGTATTCACCCCTCCACTTT	CASSLQSGLSGYSPLHF
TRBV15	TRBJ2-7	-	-	TGTGCCACCAGCAGAGGTGTGACGGGGGAGCAGTACTTC	CATSRGVTGEQYF
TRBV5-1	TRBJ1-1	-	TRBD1	TGCGCCAGCAGCTCTGGACAGGGGGTGTACACTGAAGCTTTCTTT	CASSSGQGVYTEAFF
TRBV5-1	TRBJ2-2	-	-	TGCGCCAGCAGCCTTGGGGGCCCGTCGAACACCGGGGAGCTGTTTTTT	CASSLGGPSNTGELFF
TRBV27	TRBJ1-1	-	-	TGTGCCAGCAGATTACCCCAGGGTGGCACTGAAGCTTTCTTT	CASRLPQGGTEAFF
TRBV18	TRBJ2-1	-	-	TGTGCCAGCTCGCCTACGTCCTACAATGAGCAGTTCTTC	CASSPTSYNEQFF
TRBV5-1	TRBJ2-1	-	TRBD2	TGCGCCAGATTGAGCCGCAGGACTAGCGGTTACAATGAGCAGTTCTTC	CARLSRRTSGYNEQFF
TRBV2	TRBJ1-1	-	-	TGTGCCACTCAAACCGGCGGGGGCTGGACTGAAGCTTTCTTT	CATQTGGGWTEAFF
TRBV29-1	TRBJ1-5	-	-	TGCAGCGTTGGGCATAGCAATCAGCCCCAGCATTTT	CSVGHSNQPQHF
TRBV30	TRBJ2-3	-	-	TGTGCCTGGAGTGTGAGGGGCACAGATACGCAGTATTTT	CAWSVRGTDTQYF
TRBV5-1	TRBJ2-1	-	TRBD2	TGCGCCAGCAGCGAAGCTAGCGGGGGACCCATCTCCTACAATGAGCAGTTCTTC	CASSEASGGPISYNEQFF
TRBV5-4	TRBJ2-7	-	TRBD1	TGTGCCAGCAGTTTGACAGGGCGCTCCTACGAGCAGTACTTC	CASSLTGRSYEQYF
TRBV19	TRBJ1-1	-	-	TGTGCCAGTAGTATGAGGGCCTCCGAAGCTTTCTTT	CASSMRASEAFF
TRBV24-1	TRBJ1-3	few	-	TGTGCCACCAGTGGGGGAGGAAACGCTGGAAACACCATATATTTT	CATSGGGNAGNTIYF
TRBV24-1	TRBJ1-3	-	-	TGTGCCACCAGTGAGGGCATCGACAGGGGAAACACCATATATTTT	CATSEGIDRGNTIYF
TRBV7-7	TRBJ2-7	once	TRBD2	TGTGCTAGCGTTTCGGGAGGGCTAGCGGGCTACGAGCAGTACTTC	CASVSGGLAGYEQYF
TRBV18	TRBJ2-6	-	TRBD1	TGTGCCAGCTCACCACCGGGGACAGGCCCCTCTGGGGCCAACGTCCTGACTTTC	CASSPPGTGPSGANVLTF
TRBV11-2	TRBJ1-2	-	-	TGTGCCAGCAGCTTCCCAGCAGGGAGGGTTACTTTTGGCTACACCTTC	CASSFPAGRVTFGYTF
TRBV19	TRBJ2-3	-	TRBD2	TGTGCCAGTAGTATGGGACGGGGGGGAGATACGCAGTATTTT	CASSMGRGGDTQYF
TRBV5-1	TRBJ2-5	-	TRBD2	TGCGCCAGCAGCCCCTTGCGGGGGAATACGGAGACCCAGTACTTC	CASSPLRGNTETQYF
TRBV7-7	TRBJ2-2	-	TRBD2	TGTGCTAGCAGCCGGGCGGGACTAGGTTCGACCGGGGAGCTGTTTTTT	CASSRAGLGSTGELFF
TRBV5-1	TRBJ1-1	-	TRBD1	TGCGCCAGCAGCAAGGAGGGGGCGGCTGAAGCTTTCTTT	CASSKEGAAEAFF
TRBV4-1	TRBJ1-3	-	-	TGCGCCAGCAGCCAAAACTTCGGAAACACCATATATTTT	CASSQNFGNTIYF
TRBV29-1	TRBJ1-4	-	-	TGCACCGCCCGACAGGCTAATGAAAAACTGTTTTTT	CTARQANEKLFF
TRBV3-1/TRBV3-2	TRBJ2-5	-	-	TGTGCCAGCAGCCAAGGCCAGGATCCCCAAGAGACCCAGTACTTC	CASSQGQDPQETQYF
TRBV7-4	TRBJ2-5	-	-	TGTGCCAGCAGCTTGAAGCAGGAGGGCCGCTATAAGAAGGGGACCCAGTACTTC	CASSLKQEGRYKKGTQYF
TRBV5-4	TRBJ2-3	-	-	TGTGCCAGCAGCTTGGCCAATGGGCCAGATACGCAGTATTTT	CASSLANGPDTQYF
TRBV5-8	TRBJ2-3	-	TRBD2	TGTGCCAGCAGCTTGGGGCTAGCGGGAGTGGGAGATACGCAGTATTTT	CASSLGLAGVGDTQYF
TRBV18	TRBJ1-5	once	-	TGTGCCAGCTCACCCTACCAGGGCAATCAGCCCCAGCATTTT	CASSPYQGNQPQHF
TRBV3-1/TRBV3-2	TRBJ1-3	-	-	TGTGCCAGCAGCCATAACACAGGGAAGTCTGGAAACACCATATATTTT	CASSHNTGKSGNTIYF
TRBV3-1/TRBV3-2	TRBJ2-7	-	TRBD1	TGTGCCAGCAGCCAAGGACAGGGGACCGCCTTAGAGCAGTACTTC	CASSQGQGTALEQYF